This T cell receptor (beta chain) was sequenced for a study of breast tumors, draining lymph nodes, adjacent tissues. This CDR3 region has 16 residues. Germline lookup yields CDR1 SGDLS and CDR2 YYNGEE. With V trimmed by 3 bases and J by 0 bases, 7 bases remained unmatched. This clonotype was counted at least ten times. The lymph nodes were axillary draining lymph nodes from breast cancer patients. TCRdb analysed the multiplex PCR reads with MiXCR anew, one entry per CDR3 protein. The sample has roughly 80,000 distinct CDR3 sequences; under 25% are singletons. Sequences were obtained from axillary lymph node tissue. This sequence originates from a female donor with breast cancer. Some clones in this sample may be carry-over from other donors' samples. V is TRBV9 and J is TRBJ2-3; 7 bases line up with TRBD1. CDR3 region: CASSARDRDSTDTQYF. The CDR3, as DNA: TGTGCCAGCAGCGCCCGAGACAGGGACAGCACAGATACGCAGTATTTT.